This T cell receptor beta chain was sequenced during a study of Tregs in tolerant kidney transplant recipients. Profiling relied on immunoSEQ multiplex PCR, and the TCRdb table lists in-frame clones only, not all of them. The profile shows more than 60,000 clones, 70% to 90% of them singletons. Study outcomes and limitations: Some patients' samples used different primers over time, so nucleotide sequences weren't comparable.

Trimming removed 2 bases from V and 2 bases from J, with 6 bases in between. Germline CDR1 LNHDA, CDR2 SQIVND (reference sequence). CDR3 length equals 13 residues. CD4+CD25+CD127- Tregs, CD4+CD25- non-Tregs, CD4 and CD8 cells were sorted. As for this clone: As yet, its antigen is unknown.

The sequenced sample was CD4+ T cells from blood, obtained before the transplant. The rearrangement uses TRBV19 and TRBJ1-1; D is undetermined. The TCR was taken from a human donor who received a combined kidney and bone marrow transplant. The CDR3 is CASSIRYNTEAFF. The DNA of the CDR3 is TGTGCCAGTAGTATACGGTATAACACTGAAGCTTTCTTT.